One and the same sample provided the 30 T cell receptor beta chains below, sequenced in a study of blood T cell repertoires in COVID-19. Assay: immunoSEQ multiplex PCR; the TCRdb copy retains only in-frame clones and omits some. Among about 110,000 clones, approximately 84% were seen once, and the ten largest hold 5.5% to 8%. Sequences were obtained from peripheral blood. Receptor source: a woman in her forties or fifties with acute or convalescent COVID-19.

V and J are TRBV6-1 and TRBJ1-3; D gene uncertain. The V gene's germline CDR1 is MNHNS and CDR2 SASEGT. With 0 bases removed from V and 4 bases from J, the gap between germline ends came to 19 bases. This CDR3 comprises 18 residues. This CDR3 is CASSEALLSSLVGNTIYF. In DNA, the CDR3 is TGTGCCAGCAGTGAAGCGCTTCTCAGTTCCCTCGTCGGAAACACCATATATTTT.

The chain employs TRBV7-3 and TRBJ2-3, with 7 positions matching TRBD2. With V trimmed by 8 bases and J by 2 bases, 4 bases remained unmatched. CDR3 length: 13 amino acids. CDR1 is SGHTA and CDR2 is FQGTGA in the germline V gene. The CDR3 here is CASGAGPTDTQYF. The CDR3 nucleotides read TGTGCCAGCGGAGCGGGGCCCACAGATACGCAGTATTTT.

The rearrangement joins TRBV10-3 to TRBJ1-1, with TRBD1 identical over 11 bases. The V segment lost 4 bases and the J segment 1 base; nucleotides outside the gene matches: 8. Per the germline V gene, CDR1 is ENHRY and CDR2 is SYGVKD. This CDR3 is built from 17 residues. CDR3 DNA: TGTGCCATCAGTGGGCCGGGACAGGGGGTTCGGAACACTGAAGCTTTCTTT. Residues: CAISGPGQGVRNTEAFF.

The genes are TRBV18 and TRBJ1-6, with 8 bases matching TRBD1. Germline V gene sequence: CDR1 KGHSH, CDR2 LQKENI. The CDR3 has 15 residues. V lost 4 bases to trimming and J lost 8 bases; unmatched junction nucleotides: 7. The chain's CDR3 is CASSQNPGQDSPLHF. The CDR3, as DNA: TGTGCCAGCTCACAAAACCCGGGACAGGATTCACCCCTCCACTTT.

The chain couples TRBV27 to TRBJ2-5, with D possibly matching TRBD1 (5 bases). The germline CDR1 and CDR2 sequences are MNHEY and SMNVEV (reference sequence). V gave up 6 bases and J gave up 2 bases, with 16 bases separating them. This CDR3 region has 15 residues. For the CDR3, the DNA is TGTGCCAGCAGCATAAACAGGCTGGGTCAAGAGACCCAGTACTTC. Its translation: CASSINRLGQETQYF.

The V gene is TRBV4-2, the J gene TRBJ1-1; 8 positions agree with TRBD1. The CDR3 is 16 residues long. Trimming cost V 3 bases and J 7 bases; bases outside gene matches: 13. Germline V CDR1 and CDR2: LGHNA, YNFKEQ. This chain's CDR3 is CASSQPLGQGSGEAFF. The CDR3 DNA reads TGTGCCAGCAGCCAGCCCTTAGGACAGGGAAGTGGTGAAGCTTTCTTT.

The gene calls are TRBV3-1 (or the pseudogene TRBV3-2) and TRBJ1-4; D possibly corresponds to TRBD1 (6 bases). The CDR3 loop spans 14 amino acids. From germline, CDR1 is LGHDT and CDR2 YNNKEL (reference sequence). V was cut by 3 bases and J by 8 bases, with 13 bases left in between. The CDR3 spells CASSQGARGEKLFF. The CDR3 DNA follows: TGTGCCAGCAGCCAGGGGGCGCGGGGGGAAAAACTGTTTTTT.

This chain links TRBV6-6 with TRBJ1-4; D is unresolved. Trimming pared 0 bases from V and 1 base from J, leaving 9 bases between. CDR1 and CDR2 (germline): MNHNY, SVGAGI (reference sequence). The CDR3 has 16 amino acids. CDR3 region: CASSYSEGGTNEKLFF. For the CDR3, the DNA is TGTGCCAGCAGTTACTCGGAGGGCGGAACTAATGAAAAACTGTTTTTT.

This chain uses TRBV5-5 with TRBJ2-3; D might be TRBD1 (6 bases). Between the trimmed V and J ends, which lost 2 bases and 0 bases, there was a span of 10 bases. Germline loops: CDR1 SGHKS, CDR2 YYEKEE (reference sequence). The CDR3 runs to 15 residues. Written as DNA, the CDR3 is TGTGCCAGCAGCTTAACAGGGATTAGCACAGATACGCAGTATTTT. Translated: CASSLTGISTDTQYF.

This clone appeared a few times. V and J are TRBV6-5 and TRBJ1-2; D uncertain. The V gene's germline CDR1 is MNHEY and CDR2 SVGAGI. The CDR3 extends over 12 amino acids. V lost 5 bases, J lost 5 bases, and 9 bases lay in between. The CDR3 spells CASSPGLYGYTF. The CDR3 DNA follows: TGTGCCAGCAGTCCAGGCCTTTATGGCTACACCTTC.

The chain links TRBV19 to TRBJ1-2; 10 bases line up with TRBD1. The germline V gene has CDR1 LNHDA and CDR2 SQIVND (reference sequence). Trimming cost V 5 bases and J 4 bases; bases outside gene matches: 7. The CDR3 has 15 residues. CDR3 loop: CASSDDRGLIYGYTF. Written as DNA, the CDR3 is TGTGCCAGTAGTGATGACAGGGGGCTGATCTATGGCTACACCTTC.

V gene TRBV7-9 combines with J gene TRBJ1-2; TRBD1 aligns across 12 bases. The CDR3 has 16 residues. Per germline, CDR1 SEHNR and CDR2 FQNEAQ (reference sequence). V trimming: 4 bases; J trimming: 2 bases; junction bases outside the gene matches: 5. CDR3 nucleotide sequence: TGTGCCAGCAGCTCTCCAGGGACAGGGGGCAACTATGGCTACACCTTC. Its protein product is CASSSPGTGGNYGYTF.

The chain combines TRBV6-5 with TRBJ2-4, with TRBD1 identical over 9 bases. J lost 13 bases, V lost 7 bases, and 8 bases had no gene match. The V gene's germline CDR1 is MNHEY and CDR2 SVGAGI. The CDR3 totals 12 residues. The CDR3 loop reads CASNSMTGGQYF. The CDR3 bases are TGTGCCAGCAATAGTATGACAGGGGGGCAGTACTTC.

The V gene is TRBV7-3, the J gene TRBJ2-2, with a tentative D call TRBD2 (5 bases). Germline CDR1 and CDR2: SGHTA and FQGTGA. This CDR3 spans 16 amino acids. V gave up 5 bases and J gave up 4 bases, with 17 bases separating them. The CDR3 sequence: CASSRGRVTSTGELFF. The DNA for the CDR3 is TGTGCCAGCAGCCGCGGGCGGGTGACGAGCACCGGGGAGCTGTTTTTT.

The chain links TRBV19 to TRBJ1-2, with D hard to call. Germline V gene data show CDR1 as LNHDA and CDR2 as SQIVND (reference sequence). The CDR3 is 11 amino acids. V lost 5 bases and J lost 7, with 8 bases in between. This chain's CDR3 is CASSLNSGYTF. For the CDR3, the DNA is TGTGCCAGTAGTCTTAATAGTGGCTACACCTTC.

The V gene is TRBV28, the J gene TRBJ1-2; no clear D. Germline V lookup: CDR1 MDHEN, CDR2 SYDVKM. Between the trimmed V and J ends, which lost 2 bases and 2 bases, there was a span of 9 bases. The CDR3 loop spans 14 amino acids. CDR3 sequence (DNA): TGTGCCAGCAGTTTAACCGGGAGGAACTATGGCTACACCTTC. It encodes CASSLTGRNYGYTF.

A word on this clone: This sample includes further DNA sequences coding for the same CDR3. The chain uses TRBV19 and TRBJ1-5; no firm D call. The CDR3 extends over 14 amino acids. Trimming left V 3 bases short and J 2 bases short, with 8 bases between. Germline CDR1 reads LNHDA; CDR2 reads SQIVND (reference sequence). DNA for the CDR3: TGTGCCAGTAGTATTTCGAGGGGCAATCAGCCCCAGCATTTT. It specifies CASSISRGNQPQHF.

The chain is built from TRBV5-8 and TRBJ2-7, with D tentatively TRBD1 (6 bases). V was cut by 7 bases and J by 3 bases, with 14 bases left in between. This CDR3 region has 13 residues. Germline V gives CDR1 SGHTS, CDR2 YDEGEE. The CDR3 here is CASGRGQDYEQYF. In DNA form, the CDR3 reads TGTGCCAGCGGCAGGGGTCAGGACTACGAGCAGTACTTC.

This chain links TRBV2 with TRBJ1-5; D gene uncertain. V was cut by 3 bases and J by 3 bases, with 12 bases left in between. This CDR3 has 15 amino acids. Looked up from germline, CDR1 is SNHLY and CDR2 is FYNNEI. The DNA for the CDR3 is TGTGCCAGCAGTGAGTTCCAATCCTACAATCAGCCCCAGCATTTT. Translating it yields CASSEFQSYNQPQHF.

This rearrangement joins TRBV13 to TRBJ1-1; D is undetermined. The CDR3 is 15 amino acids. Germline V lookup: CDR1 PRHDT, CDR2 FYEKMQ (reference sequence). V dropped 4 bases and J dropped 5 bases, with 17 bases sitting between them. The chain's CDR3 is CASSSSGRHTTEAFF. CDR3 DNA: TGTGCCAGCAGCTCGAGTGGCAGGCATACTACTGAAGCTTTCTTT.

This chain uses TRBV2 with TRBJ1-2, with 8 bases matching TRBD1. CDR3 length: 13 residues. Germline CDR1 and CDR2: SNHLY and FYNNEI. The junction had 6 bases not matched to a gene; V was cut back by 6 bases and J by 6 bases. CDR3 bases: TGTGCCAGCAGGGCGGAGACAGGGGATGGCTACACCTTC. It encodes CASRAETGDGYTF.

The chain joins TRBV6-2 or TRBV6-3 to TRBJ2-2, with 8 bases that match TRBD1. Germline lookup yields CDR1 MNHEY and CDR2 SVGEGT. This CDR3 has 16 residues. Trimming cost V 4 bases and J 4 bases; bases outside gene matches: 8. The CDR3: CASSSPGTGRTGELFF. The CDR3 DNA sequence: TGTGCCAGCAGTTCTCCTGGGACAGGTCGCACCGGGGAGCTGTTTTTT.

V gene TRBV18 combines with J gene TRBJ1-5; perhaps TRBD1 as D (6 bases). The CDR3 contains 15 residues. Trimming removed 3 bases at V and 7 bases at J, with 16 bases between. Germline CDR1 is KGHSH and CDR2 is LQKENI. Here the CDR3 reads CASSPAGALGQPQHF. The CDR3 DNA reads TGTGCCAGCTCACCCGCAGGGGCGTTAGGGCAGCCCCAGCATTTT.

The chain employs TRBV6-5 and TRBJ1-1; D is uncertain. The CDR3 is 12 residues long. V lost 6 bases and J 1 base, leaving 6 bases between the germline ends. CDR1 is MNHEY, CDR2 SVGAGI, per germline. CDR3 in amino acids: CASRNGNTEAFF. CDR3 bases: TGTGCCAGCAGAAACGGGAACACTGAAGCTTTCTTT.

This clone has more than one count but fewer than ten. The chain combines TRBV5-1 with TRBJ1-1; possible D gene TRBD1, 6 bases. The CDR3 has 14 residues. With 6 bases removed from V and 1 base from J, the gap between germline ends came to 13 bases. CDR1 and CDR2 from the germline V gene are SGHRS and YFSETQ. Here the CDR3 reads CASKIGGANTEAFF. CDR3 bases: TGCGCCAGCAAGATAGGGGGGGCGAACACTGAAGCTTTCTTT.

The sample holds one count of this clone. The rearrangement joins TRBV6-5 to TRBJ1-1, with 7 bases lining up with TRBD1. Germline trimming cut 4 bases from V and 0 bases from J; bases unmatched to any gene: 2. Germline V lookup: CDR1 MNHEY, CDR2 SVGAGI. The CDR3 runs to 14 residues. The CDR3 loop is CASSLDRVNTEAFF. CDR3 nucleotide sequence: TGTGCCAGCAGTTTAGACAGGGTGAACACTGAAGCTTTCTTT.

This clone came up a few times. The rearrangement joins TRBV6-5 to TRBJ2-7; D might be TRBD1 (5 bases). Trimming removed 6 bases at V and 3 bases at J, with 12 bases between. From germline, CDR1 is MNHEY and CDR2 SVGAGI. The CDR3 totals 13 residues. CDR3 in amino acids: CASRSRQGYEQYF. In DNA, the CDR3 is TGTGCCAGCAGAAGTCGGCAGGGCTACGAGCAGTACTTC.

The chain has TRBV5-1 and TRBJ2-7; weak D call: TRBD1 (5 bases). Trimming stripped 0 bases from V and 6 bases from J, with 13 bases between. CDR1 and CDR2 (germline): SGHRS, YFSETQ. This CDR3 is 14 amino acids long. As DNA, the CDR3 is TGCGCCAGCAGCTTGGCCGCAGGGCGCAGCGAGCAGTACTTC. It is translated as CASSLAAGRSEQYF.

V usage is TRBV5-4 and J usage is TRBJ1-2; no firm D call. The CDR3 is 12 residues long. Per germline, CDR1 SGHNT and CDR2 YYREEE (reference sequence). The ends were cut back, 4 bases at V and 6 bases at J, with 10 bases in the middle. Written as DNA, the CDR3 is TGTGCCAGCAGCACAAACAGAGATGGCTACACCTTC. Protein sequence: CASSTNRDGYTF.

The CDR3 loop reads CASSISSSAGFF. CDR3 coding DNA: TGTGCCAGCAGTATCTCTAGCTCGGCGGGGTTCTTC. The genes are TRBV12-3 or TRBV12-4 and TRBJ2-1; D may be TRBD2 (5 bases). This CDR3 comprises 12 residues. Trimming removed 5 bases at V and 15 bases at J, with 17 bases between.